This T cell receptor beta chain came from a study of shared clonotypes between healthy human individuals. Study summary: Three men and a couple of women, aged 18 to 49, were donors.

The material for each subset, its genomic DNA, was split evenly across several immunoSEQ plates. The data were produced by immunoSEQ multiplex PCR, yet TCRdb's version contains in-frame clones alone and is incomplete. In the table there are about 490,000 clones, over 70% of which are singletons. The CDR3 is 14 amino acids. V trimming: 5 bases; J trimming: 7 bases; junction bases outside the gene matches: 6. The germline V gene has CDR1 MNHNS and CDR2 SASEGT. This clone was detected once. The donors, healthy adults who were HIV-negative, had experienced no recent acute infections or vaccinations. This sequence was found in a woman aged 40 to 50 in good health. Some clones in this sample may be carry-over from other donors' samples. Material for sequencing was PBMCs. This chain connects TRBV6-1 to TRBJ1-5; 9 bases line up with TRBD1. The CDR3, as DNA: TGTGCCAGCAGTTCCACAGGGGGCGGGCAGCCCCAGCATTTT. Translation: CASSSTGGGQPQHF.